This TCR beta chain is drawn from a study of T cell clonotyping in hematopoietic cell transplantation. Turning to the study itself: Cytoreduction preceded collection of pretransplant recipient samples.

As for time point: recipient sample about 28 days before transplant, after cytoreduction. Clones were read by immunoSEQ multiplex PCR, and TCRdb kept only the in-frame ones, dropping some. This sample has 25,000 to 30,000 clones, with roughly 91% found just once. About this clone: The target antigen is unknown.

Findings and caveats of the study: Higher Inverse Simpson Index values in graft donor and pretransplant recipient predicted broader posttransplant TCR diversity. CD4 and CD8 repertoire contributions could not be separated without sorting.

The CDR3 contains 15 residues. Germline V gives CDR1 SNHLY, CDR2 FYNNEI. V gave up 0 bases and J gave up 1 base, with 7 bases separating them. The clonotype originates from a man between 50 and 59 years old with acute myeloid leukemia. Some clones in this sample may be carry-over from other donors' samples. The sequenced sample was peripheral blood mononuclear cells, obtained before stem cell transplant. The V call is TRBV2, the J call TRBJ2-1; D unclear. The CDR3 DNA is TGTGCCAGCAGTGAAGCGTGGGGATCCTACAATGAGCAGTTCTTC. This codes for CASSEAWGSYNEQFF.